This record covers a single TCR beta chain. Its specificity is unknown. This entry comes from a study of cytomegalovirus exposure and HLA in healthy donors. Findings and limits, study-wide: Available immune exposure information covered CMV serostatus only. Reported findings show TCR beta sequences accurately forecast HLA-A and HLA-B alleles in most subjects.

V shed 0 bases and J 4 bases; nucleotides not matched to a gene: 4. Per the germline V gene, CDR1 is SGHRS and CDR2 is YFSETQ. The CDR3 is 15 amino acids. The study ran its PCR with 60 Vbeta and 13 Jbeta primers. Measured with immunoSEQ multiplex PCR; TCRdb has only the in-frame clones, and not every one. The sample gives approximately 100,000 clones, about 79% of which show up once; roughly 1.2% is in the top ten. The V gene is TRBV5-1, the J gene TRBJ2-7, with TRBD2 matching over 10 bases. This TCR came from a woman younger than 35 in good health and CMV-seronegative. Material for sequencing was PBMCs. The CDR3 reads CASSLELAGTYEQYF. The CDR3 bases are TGCGCCAGCAGCTTGGAACTAGCGGGGACTTACGAGCAGTACTTC.